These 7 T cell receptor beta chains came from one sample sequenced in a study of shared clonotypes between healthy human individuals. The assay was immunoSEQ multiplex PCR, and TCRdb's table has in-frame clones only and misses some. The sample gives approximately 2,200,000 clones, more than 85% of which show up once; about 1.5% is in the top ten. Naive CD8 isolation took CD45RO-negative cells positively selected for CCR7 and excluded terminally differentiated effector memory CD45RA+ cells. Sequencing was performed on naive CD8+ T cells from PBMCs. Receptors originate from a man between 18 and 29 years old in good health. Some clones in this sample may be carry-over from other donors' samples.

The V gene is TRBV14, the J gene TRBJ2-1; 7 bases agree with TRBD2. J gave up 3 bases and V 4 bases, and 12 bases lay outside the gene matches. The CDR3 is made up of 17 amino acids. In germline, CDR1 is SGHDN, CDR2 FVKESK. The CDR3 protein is CASSRRLASPLYNEQFF. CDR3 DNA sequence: TGTGCCAGCAGCCGACGACTAGCTAGCCCGCTCTACAATGAGCAGTTCTTC.

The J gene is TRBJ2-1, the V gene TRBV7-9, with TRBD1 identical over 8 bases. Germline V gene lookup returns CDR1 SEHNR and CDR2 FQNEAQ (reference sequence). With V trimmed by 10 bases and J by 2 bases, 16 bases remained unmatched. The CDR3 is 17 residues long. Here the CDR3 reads CATTNVAQDRAYNEQFF. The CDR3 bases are TGTGCCACTACCAACGTGGCCCAGGACAGGGCCTACAATGAGCAGTTCTTC.

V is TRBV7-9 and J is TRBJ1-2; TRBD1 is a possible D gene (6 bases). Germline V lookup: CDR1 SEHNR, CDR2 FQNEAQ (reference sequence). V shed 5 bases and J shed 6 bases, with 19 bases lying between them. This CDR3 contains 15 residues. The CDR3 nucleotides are TGTGCCAGCAGCCCAACCACGAACAGGGTCCATGGCTACACCTTC. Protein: CASSPTTNRVHGYTF.

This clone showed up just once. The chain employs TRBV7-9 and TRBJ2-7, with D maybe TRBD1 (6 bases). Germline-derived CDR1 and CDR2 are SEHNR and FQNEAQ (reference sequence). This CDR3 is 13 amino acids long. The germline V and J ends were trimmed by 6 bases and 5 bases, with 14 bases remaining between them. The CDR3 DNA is TGTGCCAGCAGTTCTAAGGGGGTCAACGAGCAGTACTTC. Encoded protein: CASSSKGVNEQYF. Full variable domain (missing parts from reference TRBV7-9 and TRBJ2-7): DTGVSQNPRHKITKRGQNVTFRCDPISEHNRLYWYRQTLGQGPEFLTYFQNEAQLEKSRLLSDRFSAERPKGSFSTLEIQRTEQGDSAMYLCASSSKGVNEQYFGPGTRLTVT.

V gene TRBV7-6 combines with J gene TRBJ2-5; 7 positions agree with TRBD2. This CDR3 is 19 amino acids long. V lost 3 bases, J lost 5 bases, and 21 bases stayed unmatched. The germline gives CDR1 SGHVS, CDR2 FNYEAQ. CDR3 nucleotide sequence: TGTGCCAGCAGCTTGGTTATTTCTGGTAGCGGGCCCTCCCTTGAGACCCAGTACTTC. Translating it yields CASSLVISGSGPSLETQYF. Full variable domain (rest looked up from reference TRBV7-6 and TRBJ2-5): GAGVSQSPRYKVTKRGQDVALRCDPISGHVSLYWYRQALGQGPEFLTYFNYEAQQDKSGLPNDRFSAERPEGSISTLTIQRTEQRDSAMYRCASSLVISGSGPSLETQYFGPGTRLLVL.

CDR3 in amino acids: CASSGLAGGTYEQYF. In DNA form, the CDR3 reads TGTGCCAGCAGCGGGCTAGCGGGGGGGACCTACGAGCAGTACTTC. V usage is TRBV7-9 and J usage is TRBJ2-7; TRBD2 agrees at 12 bases. CDR1 is SEHNR and CDR2 is FQNEAQ in the germline V gene (reference sequence). The CDR3 loop spans 15 amino acids. Trimming removed 5 bases from V and 2 bases from J; junction bases left unmatched: 4.

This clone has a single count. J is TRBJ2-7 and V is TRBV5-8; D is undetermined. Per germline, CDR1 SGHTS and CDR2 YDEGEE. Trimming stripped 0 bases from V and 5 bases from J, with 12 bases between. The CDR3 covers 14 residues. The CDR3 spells CASSLVSSSHEQYF. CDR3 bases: TGTGCCAGCAGCTTGGTTTCGAGCTCGCACGAGCAGTACTTC.